This T cell receptor (beta chain) was profiled in a study of T cells in Graves' hyperthyroidism and ophthalmopathy. The sample holds a few counts of this clonotype. Its antigen is as yet unknown. Trimming cost V 6 bases and J 3 bases; bases outside gene matches: 5. CDR1 and CDR2 from the germline V gene are MNHEY and SVGEGT. The CDR3 is 14 residues long. TCR beta CDR3 sequences were amplified from RNA transcripts. First-round RT-PCR with HTBI primers amplified the TCR CDR3 region. TCRdb reprocessed the multiplex PCR reads with MiXCR, giving one entry per CDR3 protein. The data hold 750,000 to 900,000 distinct CDR3 sequences, with roughly 40% observed a single time. Findings and limits, study-wide: From stable hyperthyroidism, ophthalmopathy was separated by a 13 V-J model.

The sequence was collected from a man between 18 and 35 years old with Graves' hyperthyroidism. Sample: blood. V gene TRBV6-2 or TRBV6-3 combines with J gene TRBJ1-5, with TRBD1 matching 7 bases. The CDR3 region is CASRLDRLNQPQHF. The CDR3 nucleotides read TGTGCCAGCAGATTGGACAGGCTCAATCAGCCCCAGCATTTT.